This T cell receptor beta chain was sequenced in a study of blood T cell repertoires in COVID-19 (dated by TCRdb to about 2020). Regarding the research as a whole: Samples from collaborators originated in the United States, Italy and Spain and spanned both the acute and convalescent phases of COVID-19. The prospective study material was composed of cDNA or gDNA derived from T cells, B-cell-depleted T cells, or PBMCs. Subjects who had been exposed to COVID-19, were actively infected with it, or had recovered from it provided the deeply sampled blood TCRbeta repertoires that made up the dataset. The repertoires were made available in a free public database intended to serve as a resource for research on the immune response to SARS-CoV-2. The samples were drawn from two sources: the first 160 participants of the ongoing ImmuneRACE study, and about 1,300 subjects contributed by 6 global collaborators. Sample metadata almost always included a de-identified subject ID, COVID-19 status, age in years and sex. Where available, HLA class I and class II types were taken from metadata supplied by the sample provider and were not determined by assay-based typing.

In regard to this clone: No antigen is known for it. Base qualities are not recorded, but no much larger clone differs from it by a single base.

The collaborating institutions used their own protocols to collect whole blood in K2EDTA tubes. For TCRbeta analysis, collaborators shipped samples as frozen whole blood, isolated PBMCs, or DNA extracted from either of those sample types. TCRbeta CDR3 regions were amplified from genomic DNA using the immunoSEQ Assay, a bias-controlled multiplex PCR. The authors' analysis ran thus. Within the assay, amplification of reference gene primers was used to estimate how many nucleated cells each sample contained. Sequence reads were collapsed and filtered to measure the absolute abundance of every unique TCRbeta CDR3 rearrangement. Productive Simpson clonality was computed per sample as the square root of Simpson's diversity index over productive rearrangements. Here the immuneACCESS table is served through TCRdb, limited to in-frame sequences with V and J called. Missing clones are a known gap in these copies; in checked studies unresolved V genes cover under half, and the rest lacks a known reason. V, J and clone size reflect that table, while D and trimming were determined from the DNA. In this sample the table shows tens of thousands of clones, approximately 83% of which occur a single time. Roughly 2.5% of the sample is taken by the ten largest.

CDR3 length: 17 amino acids, cysteine to phenylalanine. The read is trimmed to its CDR3 DNA, 51 bases read in frame from base 1. Sequences SGHDT (CDR1) and YYEEEE (CDR2) are obtained from the germline V gene. V lost 2 bases and J lost 3 bases; the stretch between them is 21 bases long. What the research found in general, with its limitations: How much clinical and demographic metadata was included differed by source and by participant, and the metadata was provided uncurated.

The TCR comes from a woman aged 60-70 years with acute or convalescent COVID-19. The rearrangement joined TRBV5-6 to TRBJ2-7; the D gene is perhaps TRBD2, from 7 matching bases. Sequencing was done on a sample of peripheral blood. CDR3 loop: CASSLIGGLEWNYEQYF. The sequenced DNA is TGTGCCAGCAGCTTAATCGGGGGGCTGGAGTGGAACTACGAGCAGTACTTC.